The present TCR beta chain was sequenced within a study of blood T cell repertoires in COVID-19. Some clones are missing from TCRdb's copy, which holds only in-frame ones; the method was immunoSEQ multiplex PCR. The sample consists of about 100,000 clones, around four fifths of them appearing once. This CDR3 region has 15 residues. CDR1 is DFQATT, CDR2 SNEGSKA, per germline (reference sequence). The V gene lost 3 bases and the J gene lost 0 bases, with 13 bases spanning the gap. The source is a man aged 45 to 65 with active or convalescent COVID-19. The chain couples TRBV20-1 to TRBJ2-3; TRBD2 might be the D (6 bases). Sequenced sample: peripheral blood. The CDR3 DNA is TGCAGTGCTAGTGATAGCGGAACTAGCACAGATACGCAGTATTTT. As protein: CSASDSGTSTDTQYF.